This T cell receptor beta chain was found in a study of OX40 agonist ivuxolimab in advanced cancers. Study overall: Ivuxolimab, an agonistic anti-OX40 (CD134) antibody, was given to patients. People who had prior anti-PD-1, anti-PD-L1 or anti-CTLA-4 therapy could take part, and about 37% had some.

Study results and limitations: Partial responders treated at 0.1-3.0 mg/kg exhibited clonal expansion among the lowest measured. Antigens targeted by the expanded peripheral T cells were not determined.

This clone was detected a few times. No antigen is known for it. The protocol was immunoSEQ multiplex PCR, while the TCRdb copy is restricted to in-frame clones and leaves out a portion. This table has some 50,000 clones, about 80% appearing once. This TCR derives from an adult with an advanced solid tumor such as melanoma, head and neck, liver or kidney cancer. Sequenced here: CD4+ or CD8+ T cells sorted from blood, sampled in a trial of the OX40 agonist ivuxolimab.

In DNA, the CDR3 is TGTGCCAGCAGCGTGAACTTCTACGAGCAGTACTTC. This sequence encodes CASSVNFYEQYF. This rearrangement joins TRBV5-5 to TRBJ2-7; D uncertain. Trimming shortened V by 4 bases and J by 3 bases, and 8 bases separated the two germline ends. CDR1 is SGHKS and CDR2 is YYEKEE in the germline V gene (reference sequence). The CDR3 loop spans 12 amino acids. Together with reference TRBV5-5 and TRBJ2-7, the CDR3 gives the full variable domain: DAGVTQSPTHLIKTRGQQVTLRCSPISGHKSVSWYQQVLGQGPQFIFQYYEKEERGRGNFPDRFSARQFPNYSSELNVNALLLGDSALYLCASSVNFYEQYFGPGTRLTVT.